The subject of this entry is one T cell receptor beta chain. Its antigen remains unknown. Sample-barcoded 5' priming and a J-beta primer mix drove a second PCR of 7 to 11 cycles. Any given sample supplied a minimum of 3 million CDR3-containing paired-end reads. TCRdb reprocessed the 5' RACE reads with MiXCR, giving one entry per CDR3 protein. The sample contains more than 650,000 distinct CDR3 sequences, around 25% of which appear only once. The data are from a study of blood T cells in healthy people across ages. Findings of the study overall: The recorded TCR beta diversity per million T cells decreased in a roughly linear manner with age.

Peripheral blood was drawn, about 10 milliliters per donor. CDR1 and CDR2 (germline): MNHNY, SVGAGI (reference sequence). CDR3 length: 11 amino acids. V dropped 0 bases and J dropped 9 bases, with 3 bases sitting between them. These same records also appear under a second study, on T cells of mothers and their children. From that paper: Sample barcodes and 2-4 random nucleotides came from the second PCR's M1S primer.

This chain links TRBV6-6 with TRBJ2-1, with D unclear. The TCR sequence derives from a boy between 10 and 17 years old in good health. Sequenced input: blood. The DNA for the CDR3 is TGTGCCAGCAGTTACTCTTTTGAGCAGTTCTTC. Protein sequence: CASSYSFEQFF.